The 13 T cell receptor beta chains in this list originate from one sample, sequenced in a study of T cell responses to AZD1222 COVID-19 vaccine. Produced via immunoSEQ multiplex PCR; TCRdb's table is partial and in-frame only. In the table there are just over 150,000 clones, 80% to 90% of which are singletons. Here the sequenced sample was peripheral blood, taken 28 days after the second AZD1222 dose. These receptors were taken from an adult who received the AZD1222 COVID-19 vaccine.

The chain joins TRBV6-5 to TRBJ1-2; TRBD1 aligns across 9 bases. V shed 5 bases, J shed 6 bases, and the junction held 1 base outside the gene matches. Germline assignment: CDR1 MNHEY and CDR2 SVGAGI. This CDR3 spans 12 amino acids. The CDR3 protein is CASSRTGDGYTF. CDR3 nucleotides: TGTGCCAGCAGTAGGACAGGGGATGGCTACACCTTC.

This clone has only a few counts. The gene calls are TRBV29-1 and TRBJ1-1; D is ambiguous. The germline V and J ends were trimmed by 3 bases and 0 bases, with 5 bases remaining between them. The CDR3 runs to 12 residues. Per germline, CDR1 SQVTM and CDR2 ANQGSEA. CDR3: CSVDSMNTEAFF. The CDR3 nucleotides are TGCAGCGTTGATTCCATGAACACTGAAGCTTTCTTT.

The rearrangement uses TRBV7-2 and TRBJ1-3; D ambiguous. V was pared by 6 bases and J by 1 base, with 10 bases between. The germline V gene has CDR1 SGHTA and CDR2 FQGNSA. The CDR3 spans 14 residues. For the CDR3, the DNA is TGTGCCAGCAGGCATAGGGTATCTGGAAACACCATATATTTT. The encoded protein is CASRHRVSGNTIYF.

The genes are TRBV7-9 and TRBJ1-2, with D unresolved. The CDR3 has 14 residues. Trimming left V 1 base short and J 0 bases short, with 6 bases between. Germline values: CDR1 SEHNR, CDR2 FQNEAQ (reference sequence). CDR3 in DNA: TGTGCCAGCAGCTTAGGGATGACTAACTATGGCTACACCTTC. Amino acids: CASSLGMTNYGYTF.

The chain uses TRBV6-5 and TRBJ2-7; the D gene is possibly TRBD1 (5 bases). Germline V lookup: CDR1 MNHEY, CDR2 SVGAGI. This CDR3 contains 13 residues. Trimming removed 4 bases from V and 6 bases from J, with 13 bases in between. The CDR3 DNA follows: TGTGCCAGCAGTTCCCACAGGTTTTCCGAGCAGTACTTC. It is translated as CASSSHRFSEQYF.

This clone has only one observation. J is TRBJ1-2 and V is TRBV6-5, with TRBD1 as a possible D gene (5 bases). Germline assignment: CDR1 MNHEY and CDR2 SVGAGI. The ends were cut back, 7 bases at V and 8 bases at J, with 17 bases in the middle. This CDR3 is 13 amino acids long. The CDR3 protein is CASTNQGGLGYTF. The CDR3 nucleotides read TGTGCCAGCACCAACCAGGGAGGGCTCGGCTACACCTTC.

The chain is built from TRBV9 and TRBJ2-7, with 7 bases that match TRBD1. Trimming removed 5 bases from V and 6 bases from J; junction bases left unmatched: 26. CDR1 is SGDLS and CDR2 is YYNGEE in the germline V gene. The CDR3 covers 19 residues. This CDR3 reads CASREVGAGGFSSSVEQYF. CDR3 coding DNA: TGTGCCAGCAGGGAAGTGGGGGCAGGGGGTTTCTCGTCCTCCGTCGAGCAGTACTTC.

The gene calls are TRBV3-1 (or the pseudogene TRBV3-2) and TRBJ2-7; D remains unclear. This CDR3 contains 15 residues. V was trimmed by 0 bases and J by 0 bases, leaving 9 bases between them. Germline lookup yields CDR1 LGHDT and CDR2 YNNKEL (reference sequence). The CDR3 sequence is CASSQEMKDSYEQYF. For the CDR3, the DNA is TGTGCCAGCAGCCAAGAGATGAAAGACTCCTACGAGCAGTACTTC.

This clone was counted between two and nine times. The CDR3 protein is CASSLSRDRAGNTIYF. The CDR3, as DNA: TGTGCCAGCAGCTTGTCCCGGGACAGGGCTGGAAACACCATATATTTT. The chain joins TRBV7-2 to TRBJ1-3; 9 bases are shared with TRBD1. The CDR3 is made up of 16 amino acids. With 3 bases clipped from V and 2 bases from J, the junction kept 5 bases outside the gene matches. CDR1 is SGHTA and CDR2 is FQGNSA in the germline V gene.

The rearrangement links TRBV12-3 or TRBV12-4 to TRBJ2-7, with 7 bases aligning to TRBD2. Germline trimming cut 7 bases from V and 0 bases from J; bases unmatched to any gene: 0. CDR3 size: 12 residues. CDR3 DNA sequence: TGTGCCAGCAAGCGGGGCTCCTACGAGCAGTACTTC. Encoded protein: CASKRGSYEQYF.

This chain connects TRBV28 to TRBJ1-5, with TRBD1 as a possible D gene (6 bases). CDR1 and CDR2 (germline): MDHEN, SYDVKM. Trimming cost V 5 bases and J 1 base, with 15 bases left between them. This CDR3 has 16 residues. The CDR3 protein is CASSHQGRGSNQPQHF. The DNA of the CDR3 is TGTGCCAGCAGTCATCAGGGAAGGGGGAGCAATCAGCCCCAGCATTTT.

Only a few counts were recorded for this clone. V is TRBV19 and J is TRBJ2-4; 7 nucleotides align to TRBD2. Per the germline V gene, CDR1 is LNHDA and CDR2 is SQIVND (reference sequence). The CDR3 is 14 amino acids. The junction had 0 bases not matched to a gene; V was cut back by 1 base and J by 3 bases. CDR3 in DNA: TGTGCCAGTAGTATAGGCGGGAGCAAAAACATTCAGTACTTC. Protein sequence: CASSIGGSKNIQYF.

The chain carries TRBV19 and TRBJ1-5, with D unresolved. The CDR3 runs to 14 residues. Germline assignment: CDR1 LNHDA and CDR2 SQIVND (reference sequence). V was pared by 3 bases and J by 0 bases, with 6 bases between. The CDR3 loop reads CASSIWDSNQPQHF. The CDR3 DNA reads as TGTGCCAGTAGTATTTGGGATAGCAATCAGCCCCAGCATTTT.